Reported below is one T cell receptor beta chain. Its antigen is not known. These data belong to a study of cytomegalovirus exposure and HLA in healthy donors. The CDR3 is made up of 13 amino acids. The trim removed 6 bases at V and 3 bases at J, leaving 4 bases unmatched. Germline CDR1 is SGHVS and CDR2 is FNYEAQ. The study ran its PCR with 60 Vbeta and 13 Jbeta primers. Repertoires were generated with immunoSEQ multiplex PCR, while TCRdb's copy carries only in-frame clones and drops some. The table records about 110,000 clones, roughly 68% of them present only once. Broader study findings: Some V segments, TRBV6-2 and TRBV6-3 among them, were indistinguishable and were therefore excluded.

Source material: PBMCs. The rearrangement links TRBV7-6 to TRBJ1-1, with TRBD1 identical over 7 bases. The TCR comes from a man aged 30 to 39 in good health and CMV-seropositive. CDR3 DNA: TGTGCCAGCAGTTGGGGGACAGACACTGAAGCTTTCTTT. Encoded protein: CASSWGTDTEAFF.